A selection of T cell receptor beta chains follows, all from one sample in a study of cytomegalovirus exposure and HLA in healthy donors. Data came from immunoSEQ multiplex PCR; TCRdb stores just in-frame clones and leaves some out. The table has 67,000 or so clones, 90% to 95% seen once. The specimen sequenced was PBMCs. The receptor set was obtained from a man aged 18 to 35 in good health and CMV-seropositive. Each CDR3 is given without its conserved first and last residue. Fields, in order: J gene, V gene, CDR3 protein.

J: TRBJ2-3; V: TRBV11-2; CDR3: ASSHRLRTDTQY
J: TRBJ1-2; V: TRBV9; CDR3: ASSSITPYGYT
J: TRBJ2-6; V: TRBV4-2; CDR3: ASSQDQGSGANVLT
J: TRBJ2-4; V: TRBV25-1; CDR3: ASSEYGGYSTIQY
J: TRBJ2-1; V: TRBV7-6; CDR3: ASSIDLAGAYNEQF
J: TRBJ1-6; V: TRBV9; CDR3: ASSVDRTGGSTLH
J: TRBJ2-1; V: TRBV19; CDR3: ATKGLAGGDNEQF
J: TRBJ2-1; V: TRBV5-4; CDR3: ASSPKGGGLNEQF
J: TRBJ1-1; V: TRBV28; CDR3: ASSLWGTGRDTEAF
J: TRBJ2-1; V: TRBV6-1; CDR3: ASSESGQTSYNEQF
J: TRBJ1-5; V: TRBV10-3; CDR3: AIRGDRGDQPQH
J: TRBJ1-1; V: TRBV18; CDR3: ASSPPDRNTEAF
J: TRBJ1-2; V: TRBV28; CDR3: ATKPRTPYGYT
J: TRBJ1-1; V: TRBV6-1; CDR3: ASSEPTGGYTEAF
J: TRBJ1-5; V: TRBV4-1; CDR3: ASSHVTGTGKQPQH
J: TRBJ2-2; V: TRBV7-9; CDR3: ASSPGTTNTGELF
J: TRBJ2-5; V: TRBV9; CDR3: ASSVGTSGRAMETQY
J: TRBJ1-2; V: TRBV5-6; CDR3: ASSLVVQDNYGYT
J: TRBJ2-5; V: TRBV5-1; CDR3: ASSITGTGEETQY
J: TRBJ2-5; V: TRBV7-9; CDR3: ASSLAKGEETQY
J: TRBJ2-7; V: TRBV19; CDR3: ASSNPTGGRYEQY
J: TRBJ2-3; V: TRBV7-7; CDR3: ASSPQAGGPDTQY
J: TRBJ2-3; V: TRBV11-2; CDR3: ASSLDRGGDTQY
J: TRBJ2-3; V: TRBV2; CDR3: ATLGGVGRGPSTDTQY
J: TRBJ2-7; V: TRBV12-5; CDR3: ASALGGGTGPYEQY
J: TRBJ1-5; V: TRBV6-5; CDR3: ASGTGNQPQH
J: TRBJ2-3; V: TRBV28; CDR3: ASSLTGATDTQY
J: TRBJ1-2; V: TRBV11-2; CDR3: ASSSYREGYT
J: TRBJ1-2; V: TRBV6-6; CDR3: ASSTQEGYT
J: TRBJ2-1; V: TRBV7-8; CDR3: ASSLQENYNEQF
J: TRBJ2-7; V: TRBV5-1; CDR3: ASSFPGTGREQY
J: TRBJ1-5; V: TRBV5-6; CDR3: ASSLAAGWQPQH
J: TRBJ2-5; V: TRBV7-9; CDR3: ASSTTVARETQY
J: TRBJ2-5; V: TRBV19; CDR3: ASSPHPGQATQGSVPSETQY
J: TRBJ2-7; V: TRBV4-1; CDR3: ASSQVTSSLYEQY
J: TRBJ2-5; V: TRBV5-1; CDR3: ASSLEQGTETQY
J: TRBJ2-5; V: TRBV10-1; CDR3: ASILRDLETQY
J: TRBJ1-5; V: TRBV19; CDR3: AAGGGAPGQPQH
J: TRBJ2-5; V: TRBV18; CDR3: ASSSVAGNGY
J: TRBJ1-5; V: TRBV7-2; CDR3: ASSLEGAQPQH
J: TRBJ2-3; V: TRBV7-9; CDR3: ASSFGGRGSTDTQY
J: TRBJ1-1; V: TRBV7-9; CDR3: ASSTNYPGQGAYTEAF
J: TRBJ2-1; V: TRBV29-1; CDR3: SVDLGLAGGEEQF
J: TRBJ2-5; V: TRBV5-1; CDR3: ASSRDRGYVETQY
J: TRBJ1-2; V: TRBV7-9; CDR3: ASSQGQFYGYT
J: TRBJ2-7; V: TRBV6-1; CDR3: ATRTGGIYEQY
J: TRBJ2-1; V: TRBV6-5; CDR3: ASSYASGVNNEQF
J: TRBJ2-1; V: TRBV11-2; CDR3: ASSFFFRDEQF
J: TRBJ2-5; V: TRBV5-1; CDR3: ANTSTGGQETQY
J: TRBJ1-1; V: TRBV9; CDR3: ASSVGGTLNTEAF
J: TRBJ2-2; V: TRBV11-2; CDR3: ASSLSIGQANTGELF
J: TRBJ1-3; V: TRBV9; CDR3: ASRPGDSGNTIY